This is a list of T cell receptor beta chains from one sample in a study of vaccination effects on CD4 cells after COVID-19. The antigens for these receptors are not known. Libraries were prepared by immunoSEQ multiplex PCR; TCRdb keeps only in-frame clonotypes and omits some of them. The sample shows about 50,000 clones, around three quarters of them seen only once. The material sequenced was CD4+ T cells from PBMCs cultured without peptide, taken after COVID-19 vaccination. These TCRs come from a human donor who had a prior SARS-CoV-2 infection. CDR3s include the opening cysteine and the closing phenylalanine or tryptophan. A D gene is named only where the DNA matches it firmly. Clone size is not always given. Where it is, it says once, few, many or a class for expanded clones.

size | J | V | length | D | DNA | CDR3
. | TRBJ1-5 | TRBV30 | 18 | . | TGTGCCTGGAGCTTATCTGGGGGCGCGTATTTGGGCAATCAGCCCCAGCATTTT | CAWSLSGGAYLGNQPQHF
. | TRBJ2-1 | TRBV6-5 | 12 | TRBD1 | TGTGCCAGCAGTTCCACAGGGGGCACTCAGTTCTTC | CASSSTGGTQFF
. | TRBJ2-5 | TRBV5-1 | 16 | TRBD2 | TGCGCCAGCAGCGCCGGGACTAGCGGGGGGGAAGAGACCCAGTACTTC | CASSAGTSGGEETQYF
. | TRBJ1-2 | TRBV18 | 13 | . | TGTGCCAGCTCATCGGTGGAAGACTATGGCTACACCTTC | CASSSVEDYGYTF
once | TRBJ2-3 | TRBV5-8 | 15 | . | TGTGCCAGCAGCCCTGGGAGGGGGGCCACAGATACGCAGTATTTT | CASSPGRGATDTQYF
. | TRBJ2-7 | TRBV11-3 | 15 | . | TGTGCCAGCAGCTTAGACCCTGTCAGGGCCAACGAGCAGTACTTC | CASSLDPVRANEQYF
. | TRBJ1-1 | TRBV30 | 13 | TRBD1 | TGTGCCTGGAGTAAAGACAGGGAGGCTGAAGCTTTCTTT | CAWSKDREAEAFF
. | TRBJ2-3 | TRBV5-6 | 15 | TRBD2 | TGTGCCAGCAGCTTTGTGGCGGGAGGAACGAATACGCAGTATTTT | CASSFVAGGTNTQYF
few | TRBJ1-3 | TRBV4-1 | 15 | . | TGCGCCAGCAGCCGAGAAACAGGGAGGGAAAACACCATATATTTT | CASSRETGRENTIYF
. | TRBJ1-5 | TRBV18 | 14 | TRBD1 | TGTGCCAGCTCACAGGGACAGGGGAATCAGCCCCAGCATTTT | CASSQGQGNQPQHF
. | TRBJ1-3 | TRBV5-1 | 13 | . | TGCGCCAGCCAGCCTGGCGCCGGAAACACCATATATTTT | CASQPGAGNTIYF
. | TRBJ2-7 | TRBV7-2 | 13 | TRBD2 | TGTGCCAGCAGCTTGACTAGCGTCTACGAGCAGTACTTC | CASSLTSVYEQYF
. | TRBJ2-1 | TRBV10-3 | 16 | . | TGTGCCATCAGTGAGCCTGCGGGGCCTGCCCCCAATGAGCAGTTCTTC | CAISEPAGPAPNEQFF
. | TRBJ2-3 | TRBV27 | 17 | TRBD2 | TGTGCCAGCAGTTTAAATACAGCGGGGGCGCTCCTCGGGTCGCAGTATTTT | CASSLNTAGALLGSQYF
. | TRBJ2-7 | TRBV7-8 | 14 | TRBD1 | TGTGCCAGCAGCTTAACAGGGGTCATCTACGAGCAGTACTTC | CASSLTGVIYEQYF
few | TRBJ1-5 | TRBV29-1 | 16 | . | TGCAGCGTTGAATCCCTGGGCAGGGACGCTCTGCAGCCCCAGCATTTT | CSVESLGRDALQPQHF
. | TRBJ2-5 | TRBV5-1 | 13 | . | TGCGCCAGCAGAGCAGGCGGCATCGGGACCCAGTACTTC | CASRAGGIGTQYF
few | TRBJ2-1 | TRBV7-2 | 19 | TRBD2 | TGTGCCAGCAGCTTAACATATACGTTGGGCGGGGGTTTTGATGATGAGCAGTTCTTC | CASSLTYTLGGGFDDEQFF
. | TRBJ2-3 | TRBV18 | 15 | . | TGTGCCAGCTCACCACTGGCAGCGAGCACAGATACGCAGTATTTT | CASSPLAASTDTQYF
. | TRBJ2-1 | TRBV9 | 17 | . | TGTGCCAGCAGCCAAGGGGGGACGGCCCTTAAGATCAATGAGCAGTTCTTC | CASSQGGTALKINEQFF
. | TRBJ1-6 | TRBV7-9 | 13 | TRBD1 | TGTGCCAGCAGCCCAGGGGGGGGTTCACCCCTCCACTTT | CASSPGGGSPLHF
. | TRBJ2-4 | TRBV29-1 | 11 | . | TGCAGCGGACGACGTCAAGACATTCAGTACTTC | CSGRRQDIQYF
. | TRBJ2-1 | TRBV3-1/TRBV3-2 | 17 | TRBD2 | TGTGCCAGCAGCCCGATCCTAGCGGGGTATAGTCCGAATGAGCAGTTCTTC | CASSPILAGYSPNEQFF
. | TRBJ1-1 | TRBV13 | 14 | . | TGTGCCAGCAGCTTGTTTCGTCGAGGGGATGAAGCTTTCTTT | CASSLFRRGDEAFF
. | TRBJ2-1 | TRBV14 | 17 | . | TGTGCCAGCAGCCAAAATTGGGGACCGTACAACCCTAATGAGCAGTTCTTC | CASSQNWGPYNPNEQFF
. | TRBJ2-7 | TRBV6-5 | 13 | . | TGTGCCAGCAGGAGAGGACCGAACTACGAGCAGTACTTC | CASRRGPNYEQYF
. | TRBJ2-5 | TRBV10-3 | 13 | . | TGTGCCATCAGTGAGGCCGGGGGAGAGACCCAGTACTTC | CAISEAGGETQYF
few | TRBJ2-5 | TRBV4-2 | 16 | TRBD2 | TGTGCCAGCAGCCATGTAATAGCGGGTAACCAAGAGACCCAGTACTTC | CASSHVIAGNQETQYF
few | TRBJ2-1 | TRBV5-4 | 15 | . | TGTGCCAGCAGCCTGGAGTCGGCGTCGTACAATGAGCAGTTCTTC | CASSLESASYNEQFF
few | TRBJ2-1 | TRBV7-2 | 12 | . | TGTGCCAGCAGCCTATTGGGGATCTATCCGTTCTTC | CASSLLGIYPFF
. | TRBJ1-4 | TRBV18 | 18 | . | TGTGCCAGCTCACCAAGACTCACCCCCACAGCCCTTAATGAAAAACTGTTTTTT | CASSPRLTPTALNEKLFF
. | TRBJ2-3 | TRBV27 | 13 | TRBD2 | TGTGCCAGTGCGGGGGGTTACACAGATACGCAGTATTTT | CASAGGYTDTQYF
. | TRBJ1-6 | TRBV12-5 | 13 | TRBD1 | TGTGCTAGTGGTTTGACAGGGGTATCACCCCTCCACTTT | CASGLTGVSPLHF
once | TRBJ1-3 | TRBV7-9 | 16 | . | TGTGCCAGCAGCTCCATGGCGGCTTTCTCTGGAAACACCATATATTTT | CASSSMAAFSGNTIYF
few | TRBJ2-2 | TRBV4-1 | 17 | . | TGCGCCAGCAGCCAAGATCGGATTCGGGTAGGCACCGGGGAGCTGTTTTTT | CASSQDRIRVGTGELFF
. | TRBJ2-7 | TRBV6-2/TRBV6-3 | 15 | . | TGTGCCAGCAGTTACCAAGACGGGCCCTGGGACGAGCAGTACTTC | CASSYQDGPWDEQYF
. | TRBJ2-2 | TRBV4-1 | 18 | TRBD2 | TGCGCCAGCAGCCACCTCCCGGAGGCCAGCGGGGGAACCGGGGAGCTGTTTTTT | CASSHLPEASGGTGELFF
few | TRBJ2-7 | TRBV19 | 16 | . | TGTGCCAGTAGCCGGACGGCAGATATAAGCTCCTACGAGCAGTACTTC | CASSRTADISSYEQYF
. | TRBJ1-3 | TRBV19 | 14 | . | TGTGCCAGCAGTCCGGGGACAACTGGAAACACCATATATTTT | CASSPGTTGNTIYF
. | TRBJ2-2 | TRBV21-1 | 18 | . | TGTGCCAGCAGCAATGAGAGCGATATTGTTCCGAACACCGGGGAGCTGTTTTTT | CASSNESDIVPNTGELFF
. | TRBJ2-1 | TRBV2 | 15 | TRBD2 | TGTGCCAGCAGTTGGACTAGCGGGGATTACAATGAGCAGTTCTTC | CASSWTSGDYNEQFF
. | TRBJ2-3 | TRBV6-2/TRBV6-3 | 16 | . | TGTGCCAGCAGTGACTGGGGCAGGGGAGGCACAGATACGCAGTATTTT | CASSDWGRGGTDTQYF
. | TRBJ2-2 | TRBV19 | 16 | . | TGTGCCAGTAGTATCCACGGACTACCGAACACCGGGGAGCTGTTTTTT | CASSIHGLPNTGELFF
few | TRBJ1-5 | TRBV11-3 | 13 | . | TGTGCCAGCAGCTTAGAGGGGGGGCAGCCCCAGCATTTT | CASSLEGGQPQHF
. | TRBJ2-7 | TRBV21-1 | 14 | . | TGTGCCAGCAGCAAATGGGGGACAGGTGGGGAGCAGTACTTC | CASSKWGTGGEQYF